This T cell receptor (beta chain) was sequenced for a study of blood T cell repertoires in COVID-19. For the study at large: Specimens from acute and convalescent COVID-19 originated in the United States, Italy and Spain. T cells, B-cell-depleted T cells, or PBMCs provided the cDNA or gDNA that served as material.

Data came from immunoSEQ multiplex PCR; TCRdb stores just in-frame clones and leaves some out. The sample contains about 24,000 clones, roughly 86% of which appear only once. The ends lost 4 bases at V and 2 bases at J; junction bases unmatched: 8. The CDR3 has 15 amino acids. Germline V lookup: CDR1 SGHRS, CDR2 YFSETQ. V usage is TRBV5-1 and J usage is TRBJ2-7; the match to TRBD2 covers 8 bases. The clonotype comes from a human donor with active COVID-19. The donor label of this sample is uncertain. Material for sequencing was peripheral blood. Written as DNA, the CDR3 is TGCGCCAGCAGCCCACCCCTAGCGGGCACCTACGAGCAGTACTTC. Residues: CASSPPLAGTYEQYF.